The 21 T cell receptor beta chains reported below all come from one sample, sequenced in a study of CD8+CD57+ T cells in acquired aplastic anemia. CDR3 and TCR beta VDJ profiling relied on a genomic DNA template. TCRdb recomputed calls from the reads with MiXCR, one row per CDR3 protein. The sample lists hundreds of thousands of distinct CDR3 sequences, about two thirds occurring once. The sequenced material came from sorted CD4+, CD8+, or CD8+CD57+ T cells (not recorded which) from PBMCs. Receptors originate from a human donor in good health, serving as a control.

The chain uses TRBV2 and TRBJ2-2; D is undetermined. This CDR3 has 11 amino acids. Germline values: CDR1 SNHLY, CDR2 FYNNEI. V was trimmed by 8 bases and J by 9 bases, leaving 10 bases between them. The CDR3 nucleotides are TGTGCCAGCGGCGTGGGCAGGGAGCTGTTTTTT. It yields the protein CASGVGRELFF.

The chain joins TRBV7-2 to TRBJ2-5, with 10 bases identical to TRBD2. This CDR3 has 15 residues. V lost 2 bases and J lost 13; bases outside the gene matches: 13. Germline V gene lookup returns CDR1 SGHTA and CDR2 FQGNSA. The DNA of the CDR3 is TGTGCCAGCAGCTTAATGGCTAGCGGGGGCAAGGATACGTACTTC. Protein sequence: CASSLMASGGKDTYF. Drawing the rest from reference TRBV7-2 and TRBJ2-5, the complete variable domain is GAGVSQSPSNKVTEKGKDVELRCDPISGHTALYWYRQSLGQGLEFLIYFQGNSAPDKSGLPSDRFSAERTGGSVSTLTIQRTQQEDSAVYLCASSLMASGGKDTYFGPGTRLLVL.

In its sample, this clonotype was seen many times. The chain couples TRBV6-2 or TRBV6-3 to TRBJ1-1; D is undetermined. Trimming stripped 10 bases from V and 1 base from J, with 10 bases between. Germline loops: CDR1 MNHEY, CDR2 SVGEGT. This CDR3 region has 12 residues. The CDR3 protein is CATSEPNTEAFF. The CDR3, as DNA: TGTGCCACCAGCGAACCGAACACTGAAGCTTTCTTT.

Notes on this clonotype: One end of the junction is discordant with germline, which a read error may explain. This chain links TRBV7-3 with TRBJ1-1; D call uncertain. The CDR3 runs 14 residues. Germline V lookup: CDR1 SGHTA, CDR2 FQGTGA. The CDR3 region is CASSLTRVNTEAFF. The DNA for the CDR3 is TGCGCCAGCAGCTTAACGAGGGTGAACACTGAAGCTTTCTTT. The full variable domain, in which reference TRBV7-3 and TRBJ1-1 provide the parts outside the CDR3, is GAGVSQTPSNKVTEKGKYVELRCDPISGHTALYWYRQSLGQGPEFLIYFQGTGAADDSGLPNDRFFAVRPEGSVSTLKIQRTERGDSAVYLCASSLTRVNTEAFFGQGTRLTVV.

This clonotype was observed at least ten times. The rearrangement uses TRBV19 and TRBJ1-5; D ambiguous. From germline, CDR1 is LNHDA and CDR2 SQIVND (reference sequence). Trimming removed 5 bases at V and 4 bases at J, with 9 bases between. This CDR3 comprises 13 residues. The DNA for the CDR3 is TGTGCCAGTAGTCCGAGTGCAAATCAGCCCCAGCATTTT. Amino acid sequence: CASSPSANQPQHF.

This clonotype was detected ten times or more. The chain's CDR3 is CASSVNPTNEKLFF. CDR3 bases: TGTGCCAGCAGCGTCAACCCAACTAATGAAAAACTGTTTTTT. V and J are TRBV9 and TRBJ1-4; D not certain. In germline, CDR1 is SGDLS, CDR2 YYNGEE. V gave up 2 bases and J gave up 0 bases, with 5 bases separating them. The CDR3 runs 14 residues.

This sequence joins TRBV5-1 and TRBJ2-7; 10 bases map to TRBD2. Germline lookup yields CDR1 SGHRS and CDR2 YFSETQ. Trimming cost V 0 bases and J 1 base; bases outside gene matches: 1. The CDR3 has 15 residues. CDR3 amino acids: CASSLVAGGSYEQYF. CDR3 DNA sequence: TGCGCCAGCAGCTTGGTAGCGGGGGGTTCCTACGAGCAGTACTTC.

As for this clonotype: At one end, the junction sequence differs from germline, possibly due to a read error. This rearrangement joins TRBV5-1 to TRBJ2-7, with D perhaps TRBD1 (5 bases). Per germline, CDR1 SGHRS and CDR2 YFSETQ. The CDR3 runs 15 residues. CDR3 DNA: TGTGCCAGCAGCGAAGGGGCGACAGAGACCTACGAGCAGTACTTC. Encoded protein: CASSEGATETYEQYF.

The table lists this clonotype with many counts. V is TRBV7-2 and J is TRBJ2-2, with D unclear. The CDR3 spans 15 residues. V shed 3 bases and J shed 2 bases, with 10 bases lying between them. Per germline, CDR1 SGHTA and CDR2 FQGNSA. CDR3 sequence reads: CASSFFSVNTGELFF. The CDR3 DNA reads as TGTGCCAGCAGCTTCTTCAGTGTTAACACCGGGGAGCTGTTTTTT.

The chain employs TRBV20-1 and TRBJ2-7; 8 bases align to TRBD1. V shed 5 bases, J shed 3 bases, and the junction held 3 bases outside the gene matches. From germline, CDR1 is DFQATT and CDR2 SNEGSKA (reference sequence). The CDR3 sequence is 12 residues long. The CDR3 protein is CSALTGVYEQYF. As DNA, the CDR3 is TGCAGTGCTTTGACAGGGGTCTACGAGCAGTACTTC.

To note about this clonotype: Because it lacks the conserved phenylalanine or tryptophan at the end, this CDR3 is likely a read error. The DNA is left out, because the CDR3 cannot be placed on it with certainty; the CDR3 is given as TCRdb lists it. This chain uses TRBV7-2 with TRBJ2-5; the D call TRBD1 from the table was never checked on the DNA. The CDR3 comprises 13 residues, both ends counted. The V gene's germline CDR1 is SGHTA and CDR2 FQGNSA. The CDR3: CASSSWGTGARNI.

Concerning this clonotype: Germline is not matched at one junction end, which may reflect a read error. V and J are TRBV11-2 and TRBJ2-3; the D is unclear. The CDR3 length is 11 residues. The germline V gene has CDR1 SGHAT and CDR2 FQNNGV. The CDR3 region has the DNA TGTGCCAGCAGCTCAGACGATACACAGTATTTT. This codes for CASSSDDTQYF.

This clonotype was recorded once. Given a much more abundant clone one base away, this may be a read error. J is TRBJ2-1 and V is TRBV14, with TRBD2 matching over 11 bases. Germline V gives CDR1 SGHDN, CDR2 FVKESK. The CDR3 consists of 15 residues. As DNA, the CDR3 is TGTGGCAGCAGCCAGTTTAGCGGGGGGGCCAATGAGCAGTTCTTC. Translated: CGSSQFSGGANEQFF.

This clonotype came up a few times. The chain combines TRBV15 with TRBJ2-5; D tentatively reads TRBD1 or TRBD2 (5 bases each). This CDR3 has 15 amino acids. Trimming took 5 bases from V and 1 from J, leaving 14 bases between them. Germline values: CDR1 LNHNV, CDR2 YYDKDF (reference sequence). The CDR3 region is CATSVLGTVQETQYF. DNA of the CDR3: TGTGCCACCAGCGTACTTGGGACGGTCCAAGAGACCCAGTACTTC.

This clonotype was counted many times. This chain links TRBV25-1 with TRBJ1-1; D gene unclear. Germline assignment: CDR1 MGHDK and CDR2 SYGVNS. The V and J ends lost 1 base and 2 bases respectively, with 8 bases between them. This CDR3 is built from 14 residues. CDR3 nucleotide sequence: TGTGCCAGCAGTGAATCTCGGGGTAACACTGAAGCTTTCTTT. Its protein product is CASSESRGNTEAFF. Full variable domain (rest looked up from reference TRBV25-1 and TRBJ1-1): EADIYQTPRYLVIGTGKKITLECSQTMGHDKMYWYQQDPGMELHLIHYSYGVNSTEKGDLSSESTVSRIRTEHFPLTLESARPSHTSQYLCASSESRGNTEAFFGQGTRLTVV.

With regard to this clonotype: This clone may be a read error of a much larger clone one base away. The chain is built from TRBV9 and TRBJ2-3; 8 bases agree with TRBD1. Germline V gene data show CDR1 as SGDLS and CDR2 as YYNGEE. V dropped 4 bases and J dropped 1; count of bases not matched to a gene: 2. The CDR3 runs 14 residues. The CDR3 nucleotides are TGTGCCAGCAGCACGGACAGGGGCACAGATACGCAGTATTTT. Translating it yields CASSTDRGTDTQYF.

The V and J genes are TRBV7-3 and TRBJ1-6, with 10 bases aligning to TRBD1. Germline V gives CDR1 SGHTA, CDR2 FQGTGA. This CDR3 has 15 amino acids. The junction had 8 bases not matched to a gene; V was cut back by 6 bases and J by 9 bases. CDR3 nucleotide sequence: TGTGCCAGCAGTTGGCACCGGGACAGGGGTTCACCCCTCCACTTT. Encoded protein: CASSWHRDRGSPLHF.

This clonotype was seen repeatedly, ten times or more. This sequence joins TRBV12-3 or TRBV12-4 and TRBJ2-7, with D unresolved. The CDR3 loop spans 13 amino acids. V was pared by 4 bases and J by 3 bases, with 10 bases between. Here the CDR3 reads CASSSGTFYEQYF. The CDR3 coding sequence is TGTGCCAGCAGTTCCGGCACCTTCTACGAGCAGTACTTC.

This clonotype was recorded many times. This chain links TRBV7-2 with TRBJ2-3, with a tentative D call TRBD1 (6 bases). Germline V lookup: CDR1 SGHTA, CDR2 FQGNSA. There are 13 residues in the CDR3. Trimming removed 8 bases at V and 0 bases at J, with 9 bases between. This CDR3 is CASSDSSTDTQYF. DNA of the CDR3: TGTGCCAGCTCGGACAGTAGCACAGATACGCAGTATTTT.

This clonotype was detected ten times or more. An end of the junction differs from the germline gene, which may be a read error. V usage is TRBV3-1 and J usage is TRBJ2-2; no clear D gene. The germline CDR1 and CDR2 sequences are LGHDT and YNNKEL (reference sequence). The CDR3 covers 11 residues. The CDR3 sequence: CASRQGGELFF. The DNA for the CDR3 is TGTGCCAGCAGACAAGGTGGGGAGCTGTTTTTT.

The table lists this clonotype with many counts. This CDR3 is CASSSRRAEETQYF. The CDR3 DNA is TGTGCCAGCAGCTCCAGGCGGGCGGAAGAGACCCAGTACTTC. The chain combines TRBV5-8 with TRBJ2-5; the D gene is possibly TRBD2 (5 bases). The CDR3 is 14 residues long. CDR1 is SGHTS, CDR2 YDEGEE, per germline. V dropped 3 bases and J dropped 3 bases, with 12 bases sitting between them. Supplemented by reference TRBV5-8 and TRBJ2-5, the full variable domain reads EAGVTQSPTHLIKTRGQQATLRCSPISGHTSVYWYQQALGLGLQFLLWYDEGEERNRGNFPPRFSGRQFPNYSSELNVNALELEDSALYLCASSSRRAEETQYFGPGTRLLVL.